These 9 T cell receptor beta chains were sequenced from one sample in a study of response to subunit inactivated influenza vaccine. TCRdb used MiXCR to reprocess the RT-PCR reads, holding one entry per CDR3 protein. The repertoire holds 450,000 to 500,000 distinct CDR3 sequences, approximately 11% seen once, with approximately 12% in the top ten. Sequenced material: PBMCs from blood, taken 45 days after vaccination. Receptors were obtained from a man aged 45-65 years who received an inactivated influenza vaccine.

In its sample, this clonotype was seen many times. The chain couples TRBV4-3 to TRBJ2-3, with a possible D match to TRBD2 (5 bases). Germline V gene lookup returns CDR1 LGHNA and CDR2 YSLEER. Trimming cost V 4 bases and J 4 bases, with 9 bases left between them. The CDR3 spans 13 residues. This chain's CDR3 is CASSLRTPDTQYF. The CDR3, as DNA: TGCGCCAGCAGCCTACGGACTCCAGATACGCAGTATTTT.

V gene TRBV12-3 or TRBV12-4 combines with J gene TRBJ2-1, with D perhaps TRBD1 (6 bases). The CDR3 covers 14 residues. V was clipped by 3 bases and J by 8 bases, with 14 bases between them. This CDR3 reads CASSFIQGFDEQFF. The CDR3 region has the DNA TGTGCCAGCAGTTTTATCCAGGGGTTCGATGAGCAGTTCTTC.

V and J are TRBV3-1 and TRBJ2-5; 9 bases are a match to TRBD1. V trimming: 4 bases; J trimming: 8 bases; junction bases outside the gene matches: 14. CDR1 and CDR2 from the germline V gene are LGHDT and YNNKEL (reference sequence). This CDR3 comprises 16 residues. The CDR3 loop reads CASSPQFPGQGPTQYF. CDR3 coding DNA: TGTGCCAGCAGCCCTCAATTCCCGGGACAGGGACCCACCCAGTACTTC.

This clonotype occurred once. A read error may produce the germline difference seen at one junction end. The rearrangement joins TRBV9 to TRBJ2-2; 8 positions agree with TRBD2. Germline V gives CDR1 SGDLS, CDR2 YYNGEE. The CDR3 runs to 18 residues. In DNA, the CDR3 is TGTGCCAGCAGTGTAGGGAGTAGCGGGAAATCGAACACCGGGGAGCTGTTTTTT. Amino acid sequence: CASSVGSSGKSNTGELFF.

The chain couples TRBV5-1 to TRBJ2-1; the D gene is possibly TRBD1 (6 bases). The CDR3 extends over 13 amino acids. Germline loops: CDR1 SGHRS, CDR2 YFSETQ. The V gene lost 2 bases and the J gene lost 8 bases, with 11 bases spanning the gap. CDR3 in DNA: TGCGCCAGCAGCTTTGTGCAGGGGCATGAGCAGTTCTTC. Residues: CASSFVQGHEQFF. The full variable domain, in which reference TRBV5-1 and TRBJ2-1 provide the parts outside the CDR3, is KAGVTQTPRYLIKTRGQQVTLSCSPISGHRSVSWYQQTPGQGLQFLFEYFSETQRNKGNFPGRFSGRQFSNSRSEMNVSTLELGDSALYLCASSFVQGHEQFFGPGTRLTVL.

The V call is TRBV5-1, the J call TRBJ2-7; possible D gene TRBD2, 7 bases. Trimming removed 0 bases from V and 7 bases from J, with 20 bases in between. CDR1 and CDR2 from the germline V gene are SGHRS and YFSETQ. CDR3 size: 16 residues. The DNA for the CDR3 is TGCGCCAGCAGCTTGGGAATGGGGGGGCTGTATTCGGAGCAGTACTTC. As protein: CASSLGMGGLYSEQYF.

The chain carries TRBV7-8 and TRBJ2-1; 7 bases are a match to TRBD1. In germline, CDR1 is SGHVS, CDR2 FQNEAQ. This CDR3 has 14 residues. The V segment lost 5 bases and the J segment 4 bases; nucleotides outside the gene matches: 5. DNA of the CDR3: TGTGCCAGCAGCGCAAGGGGGCCGTACAATGAGCAGTTCTTC. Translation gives CASSARGPYNEQFF.

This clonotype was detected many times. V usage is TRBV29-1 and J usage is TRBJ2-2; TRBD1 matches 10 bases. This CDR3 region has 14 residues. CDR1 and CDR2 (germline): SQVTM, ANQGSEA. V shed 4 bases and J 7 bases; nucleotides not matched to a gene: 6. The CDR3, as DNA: TGCAGCGTTGGGCCGGGACAGGGGATCGGGGAGCTGTTTTTT. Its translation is CSVGPGQGIGELFF.

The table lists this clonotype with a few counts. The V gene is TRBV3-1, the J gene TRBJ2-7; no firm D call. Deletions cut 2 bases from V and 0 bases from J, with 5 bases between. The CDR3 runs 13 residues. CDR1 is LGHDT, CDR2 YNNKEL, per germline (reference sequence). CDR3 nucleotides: TGTGCCAGCAGCCAAATAAGCTCCTACGAGCAGTACTTC. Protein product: CASSQISSYEQYF.